These 18 T cell receptor beta chains share one sample of origin, sequenced in a study of CD8 T cells in Susac syndrome. With random hexamers, 0.5 to 1 ug RNA was reverse transcribed. Each CDR3 protein gets one entry after TCRdb re-called the immunoSEQ multiplex PCR reads with MiXCR. Among 100,000 to 150,000 distinct CDR3 sequences listed, around 80% were seen once. Sample: CD8+ T cells from PBMCs. The receptors originated from a human donor with multiple sclerosis.

The chain uses TRBV19 and TRBJ1-1; 7 bases are a match to TRBD1. Germline CDR1 reads LNHDA; CDR2 reads SQIVND (reference sequence). This CDR3 contains 11 residues. V lost 9 bases to trimming and J lost 6 bases; unmatched junction nucleotides: 4. DNA for the CDR3: TGTGCCAGCCGACAGGGCCCTGAAGCTTTCTTT. This translates into CASRQGPEAFF.

The chain combines TRBV6-1 with TRBJ2-1; 16 nucleotides match TRBD2. The CDR3 has 19 amino acids. The germline V gene has CDR1 MNHNS and CDR2 SASEGT. The trim removed 7 bases at V and 8 bases at J, leaving 17 bases unmatched. As DNA, the CDR3 is TGTGCCAGCACCCCCCCCGGGACTAGCGGGAGGGCCGTTAGGGATGAGCAGTTCTTC. Translating it yields CASTPPGTSGRAVRDEQFF.

The chain carries TRBV6-1 and TRBJ2-5; maybe TRBD1 (6 bases). CDR1 and CDR2 (germline): MNHNS, SASEGT. CDR3 length: 15 amino acids. V lost 6 bases, J lost 2 bases, and 16 bases lay in between. DNA of the CDR3: TGTGCCAGCAGAGCCCCGGACAGTATACAAGAGACCCAGTACTTC. It specifies CASRAPDSIQETQYF.

The chain is built from TRBV5-6 and TRBJ1-1, with no clear D. Trimming removed 8 bases from V and 6 bases from J, with 11 bases in between. This CDR3 contains 11 residues. The germline V gene encodes CDR1 SGHDT and CDR2 YYEEEE. The CDR3 DNA is TGTGCCAGTGCCCTGGGCGCTGAAGCTTTCTTT. The encoded protein is CASALGAEAFF.

The genes are TRBV27 and TRBJ2-7; a weak D match, TRBD2 (5 bases). CDR1 and CDR2 from the germline V gene are MNHEY and SMNVEV (reference sequence). The CDR3 length is 14 residues. Trimming cost V 5 bases and J 2 bases, with 13 bases left between them. CDR3 bases: TGTGCCAGCAGTGGCTCCGGGAACGCCTACGAGCAGTACTTC. It specifies CASSGSGNAYEQYF.

V usage is TRBV27 and J usage is TRBJ2-3; 8 bases match TRBD2. The CDR3 totals 15 residues. J lost 4 bases, V lost 8 bases, and 11 bases had no gene match. Germline V gene sequence: CDR1 MNHEY, CDR2 SMNVEV (reference sequence). The CDR3 bases are TGTGCCAGCTACCTCCTAGGCGGGGGGCCAGATACGCAGTATTTT. Translating it yields CASYLLGGGPDTQYF.

The V call is TRBV19, the J call TRBJ2-2, with 14 bases fitting TRBD2. CDR1 is LNHDA, CDR2 SQIVND, per germline (reference sequence). The length of the CDR3 is 16 residues. With V trimmed by 7 bases and J by 7 bases, 8 bases remained unmatched. CDR3 DNA sequence: TGTGCCAGTACCCCGGGACTAGCGGGAGCCTTCGGGGAGCTGTTTTTT. This gives the protein CASTPGLAGAFGELFF.

Points on this clonotype: One end of the junction is discordant with germline, which a read error may explain. The gene calls are TRBV19 and TRBJ2-1; D gene ambiguous. Germline V CDR1 and CDR2: LNHDA, SQIVND (reference sequence). This CDR3 comprises 13 residues. The CDR3 coding sequence is TGTGCCGGTAGTATAGGAATGGAGAATGAGCAGTTCTTC. Its translation: CAGSIGMENEQFF.

This sequence joins TRBV5-6 and TRBJ2-3, with D possibly matching TRBD2 (6 bases). The CDR3 extends over 14 amino acids. V shed 9 bases and J shed 9 bases, with 23 bases lying between them. CDR1 is SGHDT, CDR2 YYEEEE, per germline. CDR3 bases: TGTGCCACCCAGGGCCCTTGGGACTCCACAACGCAGTATTTT. Translating it yields CATQGPWDSTTQYF.

This sequence joins TRBV7-6 and TRBJ1-1, with a weak D call TRBD1 (6 bases). The CDR3 has 16 residues. Germline CDR1 reads SGHVS; CDR2 reads FNYEAQ. Trimming removed 0 bases from V and 1 base from J, with 12 bases in between. The DNA of the CDR3 is TGTGCCAGCAGCTTAGCATTTCAGGGGAGGAACACTGAAGCTTTCTTT. Its translation: CASSLAFQGRNTEAFF.

The rearrangement uses TRBV7-9 and TRBJ2-2, with a tentative D call TRBD1 (6 bases). Trimming removed 5 bases at V and 11 bases at J, with 12 bases between. CDR1 and CDR2 from the germline V gene are SEHNR and FQNEAQ (reference sequence). The CDR3 runs 12 residues. CDR3 region: CASSLDSNELFF. The CDR3 DNA follows: TGTGCCAGCAGCCTGGACAGTAACGAGCTGTTTTTT.

V gene TRBV5-1 combines with J gene TRBJ1-1; no clear D gene. The CDR3 has 14 amino acids. Germline lookup yields CDR1 SGHRS and CDR2 YFSETQ. The germline V and J ends were trimmed by 4 bases and 1 base, with 11 bases remaining between them. The CDR3 DNA reads as TGCGCCAGCAGCCCGGGGAAAACGAACACTGAAGCTTTCTTT. This codes for CASSPGKTNTEAFF.

The V and J genes are TRBV14 and TRBJ2-3; D not certain. V was cut by 0 bases and J by 10 bases, with 11 bases left in between. The CDR3 spans 13 residues. Per germline, CDR1 SGHDN and CDR2 FVKESK. The CDR3 DNA reads TGTGCCAGCAGCCAAGACTGGGCTGAGCCGCAGTATTTT. Its translation is CASSQDWAEPQYF.

This sequence joins TRBV19 and TRBJ1-3; D not resolved. The germline gives CDR1 LNHDA, CDR2 SQIVND (reference sequence). The CDR3 is 18 residues long. V dropped 6 bases and J dropped 4 bases, with 25 bases sitting between them. Here the CDR3 DNA reads TGTGCCAGTAGGGGTGGCGAGGGCGTGAGGGTTGGCGGAAACACCATATATTTT. Its protein product is CASRGGEGVRVGGNTIYF.

The chain employs TRBV24-1 and TRBJ2-1; no definite D call. This CDR3 is built from 13 residues. The germline V gene has CDR1 KGHDR and CDR2 SFDVKD. The ends were cut back, 5 bases at V and 0 bases at J, with 4 bases in the middle. The CDR3 sequence: CATSVGSYNEQFF. As DNA, the CDR3 is TGTGCCACCAGTGTTGGCTCCTACAATGAGCAGTTCTTC.

This sequence joins TRBV12-3 or TRBV12-4 and TRBJ2-1, with 7 bases aligning to TRBD1. CDR3 length equals 11 residues. V lost 10 bases and J lost 9; bases outside the gene matches: 6. CDR3: CATDAGGEQFF. In DNA, the CDR3 is TGTGCCACCGATGCAGGGGGTGAGCAGTTCTTC.

The chain combines TRBV2 with TRBJ2-7, with 8 bases fitting TRBD2. The CDR3 has 15 residues. Trimming cost V 3 bases and J 4 bases; bases outside gene matches: 8. CDR1 and CDR2 (germline): SNHLY, FYNNEI. The CDR3 protein is CASSESGGQLYEQYF. CDR3 bases: TGTGCCAGCAGTGAGAGCGGGGGACAACTTTACGAGCAGTACTTC.

This sequence joins TRBV7-9 and TRBJ2-1, with D unresolved. Trimming removed 1 base at V and 11 bases at J, with 6 bases between. This CDR3 comprises 11 residues. CDR1 and CDR2 from the germline V gene are SEHNR and FQNEAQ (reference sequence). The CDR3 here is CASSLVSQQFF. CDR3 coding DNA: TGTGCCAGCAGCTTAGTATCCCAGCAGTTCTTC.